This passage covers 15 T cell receptor beta chains from one sample sequenced in a study of glioma-infiltrating T cells after dendritic cell vaccination. Time point: after dendritic cell vaccination, including at tumor progression/relapse. Sequencing used immunoSEQ multiplex PCR; TCRdb keeps in-frame clones, though not all of them. The data show about 110,000 clones, around 90% seen once. The source was blood, collected after dendritic cell vaccination. These receptors were taken from a human donor with glioblastoma.

This chain joins TRBV5-1 and TRBJ2-1; D perhaps matches TRBD2 (5 bases). The length of the CDR3 is 16 residues. Deletions cut 1 base from V and 6 bases from J, with 17 bases between. The V gene's germline CDR1 is SGHRS and CDR2 YFSETQ. CDR3 residues: CASSLSGLGLGNEQFF. CDR3 sequence (DNA): TGCGCCAGCAGCTTGTCGGGATTGGGCCTGGGCAATGAGCAGTTCTTC.

CDR3 DNA: TGCAGCGGCCGGGACAGGGAGGTGGAAAAACTGTTTTTT. Protein: CSGRDREVEKLFF. The gene calls are TRBV29-1 and TRBJ1-4, with 9 bases lining up with TRBD1. This CDR3 spans 13 amino acids. The trim removed 7 bases at V and 8 bases at J, leaving 8 bases unmatched. Germline CDR1 SQVTM, CDR2 ANQGSEA.

The V call is TRBV5-4, the J call TRBJ1-1; no clear D. Trimming pared 4 bases from V and 1 base from J, leaving 17 bases between. Germline loops: CDR1 SGHNT, CDR2 YYREEE (reference sequence). The CDR3 has 16 residues. The CDR3 nucleotides read TGTGCCAGCAGCCCGGCGGGCAGGAGGAGGAACACTGAAGCTTTCTTT. This sequence encodes CASSPAGRRRNTEAFF.

In this sample, this clone turned up a few times. The chain employs TRBV5-4 and TRBJ2-7, with a weak D call TRBD1 (6 bases). Germline V gene sequence: CDR1 SGHNT, CDR2 YYREEE (reference sequence). The CDR3 is 15 amino acids. Trimming pared 4 bases from V and 2 bases from J, leaving 16 bases between. The CDR3 bases are TGTGCCAGCAGCCCCGGGCCGGACAGCCCCTACGAGCAGTACTTC. Translated: CASSPGPDSPYEQYF.

V is TRBV2 and J is TRBJ2-1; 10 bases line up with TRBD2. CDR3 length: 13 residues. Germline-derived CDR1 and CDR2 are SNHLY and FYNNEI. Trimming removed 4 bases from V and 13 bases from J; junction bases left unmatched: 7. The CDR3 DNA sequence: TGTGCCAGCAGTGGTCTAGCGGGAGAGGAACAGTTCTTC. It is translated as CASSGLAGEEQFF.

This chain links TRBV2 with TRBJ1-4; TRBD1 matches at 7 bases. Germline-derived CDR1 and CDR2 are SNHLY and FYNNEI. CDR3 size: 15 residues. The junction had 8 bases not matched to a gene; V was cut back by 5 bases and J by 5 bases. CDR3 DNA sequence: TGTGCCAGCAGTCTTACAGGGGTCAAGAATGAAAAACTGTTTTTT. This codes for CASSLTGVKNEKLFF.

This chain links TRBV29-1 with TRBJ1-2; 7 bases are a match to TRBD1. The CDR3 loop spans 12 amino acids. V gave up 6 bases and J gave up 7 bases; unmatched junction bases: 8. Germline V gene data show CDR1 as SQVTM and CDR2 as ANQGSEA. The CDR3 DNA sequence: TGCAGCGTCTCGACAGGGCCTTTTGGCTACACCTTC. This encodes CSVSTGPFGYTF.

This clone was seen more than once but under ten times. This rearrangement joins TRBV2 to TRBJ1-1, with 7 bases identical to TRBD1. Germline CDR1 is SNHLY and CDR2 is FYNNEI. The CDR3 runs 15 residues. J lost 5 bases, V lost 8 bases, and 14 bases had no gene match. CDR3 nucleotide sequence: TGTGCCAGCCTAGGGGGCTCCTTTTTTCGTACTGAAGCTTTCTTT. Translated: CASLGGSFFRTEAFF.

This chain joins TRBV7-3 and TRBJ2-2; TRBD2 is a possible D gene (5 bases). The V gene's germline CDR1 is SGHTA and CDR2 FQGTGA. The CDR3 runs to 13 residues. Trimming cost V 5 bases and J 3 bases, with 7 bases left between them. Here the CDR3 DNA reads TGTGCCAGCAGCGCGAGGGACACCGGGGAGCTGTTTTTT. It codes for CASSARDTGELFF.

This chain uses TRBV21-1 with TRBJ1-1; whether TRBD1, the table's D call, matches the DNA was not checked. TRBV21-1 is given as a pseudogene. This CDR3 has 14 residues. The CDR3, as DNA: TGTGCCAGCAGCAAACAAGGCAGGGGGACTGAAGCTTTCTTT. It translates to CASSKQGRGTEAFF.

This chain uses TRBV5-1 with TRBJ2-7; D gene uncertain. The CDR3 has 14 amino acids. V shed 5 bases and J shed 4 bases, with 16 bases lying between them. Germline V gives CDR1 SGHRS, CDR2 YFSETQ. As DNA, the CDR3 is TGCGCCAGCAGAGCGCCCGCGAGCTCATACGAGCAGTACTTC. Residues: CASRAPASSYEQYF.

The rearrangement links TRBV30 to TRBJ1-1; 7 bases match TRBD1. The V segment lost 3 bases and the J segment 4 bases; nucleotides outside the gene matches: 2. Germline CDR1 is GTSNPN and CDR2 is SVGIG (reference sequence). This CDR3 is 12 amino acids long. The chain's CDR3 is CAWRRQGTEAFF. The CDR3 bases are TGTGCCTGGAGGCGACAGGGCACTGAAGCTTTCTTT. The entire variable domain, with the rest obtained from reference TRBV30 and TRBJ1-1, is as follows: SQTIHQWPATLVQPVGSPLSLECTVEGTSNPNLYWYRQAAGRGLQLLFYSVGIGQISSEVPQNLSASRPQDRQFILSSKKLLLSDSGFYLCAWRRQGTEAFFGQGTRLTVV.

This clone was seen once. The chain recombines TRBV5-1 with TRBJ2-3, with TRBD1 matching 7 bases. CDR1 SGHRS and CDR2 YFSETQ come from the germline V gene. This CDR3 spans 14 amino acids. V shed 3 bases and J 3 bases; nucleotides not matched to a gene: 4. The CDR3 reads CASSSDRVTDTQYF. CDR3 nucleotides: TGCGCCAGCAGCTCCGACAGGGTTACAGATACGCAGTATTTT.

The chain couples TRBV7-8 to TRBJ1-2; 9 bases fit TRBD1. From germline, CDR1 is SGHVS and CDR2 FQNEAQ. This CDR3 spans 15 amino acids. Losses at the gene ends were 5 bases for V and 5 bases for J; bases not matched to a gene: 9. DNA for the CDR3: TGTGCCAGCAGCCCCTACTCGACAGGGGGGTATGGCTACACCTTC. Its protein product is CASSPYSTGGYGYTF.

The chain is built from TRBV7-2 and TRBJ2-7; D perhaps matches TRBD2 (6 bases). The CDR3 contains 13 residues. The V and J ends lost 3 bases and 6 bases respectively, with 12 bases between them. Germline values: CDR1 SGHTA, CDR2 FQGNSA. This CDR3 reads CASSLDYLSEQYF. DNA for the CDR3: TGTGCCAGCAGCTTGGACTACCTATCCGAGCAGTACTTC. Supplemented by reference TRBV7-2 and TRBJ2-7, the full variable domain reads GAGVSQSPSNKVTEKGKDVELRCDPISGHTALYWYRQSLGQGLEFLIYFQGNSAPDKSGLPSDRFSAERTGGSVSTLTIQRTQQEDSAVYLCASSLDYLSEQYFGPGTRLTVT.